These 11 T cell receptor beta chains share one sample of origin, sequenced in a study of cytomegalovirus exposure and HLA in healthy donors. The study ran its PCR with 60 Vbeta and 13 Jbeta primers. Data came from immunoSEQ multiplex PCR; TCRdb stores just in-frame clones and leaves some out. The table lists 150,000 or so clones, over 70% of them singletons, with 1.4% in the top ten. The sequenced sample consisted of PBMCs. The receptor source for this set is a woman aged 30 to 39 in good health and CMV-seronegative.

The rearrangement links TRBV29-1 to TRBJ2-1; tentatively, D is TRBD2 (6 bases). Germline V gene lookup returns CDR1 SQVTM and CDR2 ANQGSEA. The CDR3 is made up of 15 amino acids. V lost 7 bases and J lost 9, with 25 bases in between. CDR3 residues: CSGTKRALFTIEQFF. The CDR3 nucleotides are TGCAGCGGTACGAAGCGGGCCCTTTTCACCATTGAGCAGTTCTTC.

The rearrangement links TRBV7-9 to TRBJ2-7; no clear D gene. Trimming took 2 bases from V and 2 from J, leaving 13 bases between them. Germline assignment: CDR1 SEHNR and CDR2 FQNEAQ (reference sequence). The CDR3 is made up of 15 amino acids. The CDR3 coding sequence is TGTGCCAGCAGCTTACCAGAAAGAGGAACCTACGAGCAGTACTTC. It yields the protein CASSLPERGTYEQYF.

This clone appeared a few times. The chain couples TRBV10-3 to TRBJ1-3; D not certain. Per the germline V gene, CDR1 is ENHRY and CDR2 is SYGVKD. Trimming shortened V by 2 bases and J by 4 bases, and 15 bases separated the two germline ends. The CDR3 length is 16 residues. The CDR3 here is CAISEAISPLGNTIYF. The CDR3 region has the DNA TGTGCCATCAGTGAGGCGATATCCCCGCTGGGAAACACCATATATTTT.

The CDR3 loop reads CASSSDRVGQPQHF. CDR3 DNA: TGTGCCAGCAGCTCGGACAGGGTGGGGCAGCCCCAGCATTTT. The genes are TRBV7-9 and TRBJ1-5; 8 bases are a match to TRBD1. V shed 4 bases and J 7 bases; nucleotides not matched to a gene: 6. Germline V gene data show CDR1 as SEHNR and CDR2 as FQNEAQ (reference sequence). The CDR3 contains 14 residues.

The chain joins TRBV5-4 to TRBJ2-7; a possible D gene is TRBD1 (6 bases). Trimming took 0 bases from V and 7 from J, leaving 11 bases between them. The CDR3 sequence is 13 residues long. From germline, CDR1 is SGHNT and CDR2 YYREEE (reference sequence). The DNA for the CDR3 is TGTGCCAGCAGCTTGGACAGGGTCGGGGAGCAGTACTTC. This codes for CASSLDRVGEQYF.

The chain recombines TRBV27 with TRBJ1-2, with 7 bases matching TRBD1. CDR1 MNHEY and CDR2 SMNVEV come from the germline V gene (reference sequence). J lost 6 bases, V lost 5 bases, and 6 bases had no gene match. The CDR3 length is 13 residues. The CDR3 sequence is CASSPTGRDGYTF. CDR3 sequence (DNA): TGTGCCAGCAGTCCGACAGGGCGGGATGGCTACACCTTC.

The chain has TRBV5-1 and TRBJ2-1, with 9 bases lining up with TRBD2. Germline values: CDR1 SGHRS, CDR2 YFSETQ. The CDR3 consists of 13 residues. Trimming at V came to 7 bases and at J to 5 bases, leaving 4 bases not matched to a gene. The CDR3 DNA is TGCGCCAGCGAGCGGGGGGATAACAATGAGCAGTTCTTC. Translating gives CASERGDNNEQFF.

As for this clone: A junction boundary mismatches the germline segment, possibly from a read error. CDR3 in DNA: TGTGCCGGCAGCTTAGGCCGAGGGTTCGGGGAGCTGTTTTTT. This encodes CAGSLGRGFGELFF. This chain uses TRBV13 with TRBJ2-2, with D tentatively TRBD2 (5 bases). This CDR3 has 14 amino acids. Germline assignment: CDR1 PRHDT and CDR2 FYEKMQ (reference sequence).

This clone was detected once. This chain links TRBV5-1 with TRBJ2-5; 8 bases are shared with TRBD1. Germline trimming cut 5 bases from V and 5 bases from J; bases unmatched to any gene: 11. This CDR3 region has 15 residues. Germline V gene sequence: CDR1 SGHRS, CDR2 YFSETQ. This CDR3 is CASSPRTGQGETQYF. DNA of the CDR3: TGCGCCAGCAGTCCCCGGACAGGGCAGGGGGAGACCCAGTACTTC.

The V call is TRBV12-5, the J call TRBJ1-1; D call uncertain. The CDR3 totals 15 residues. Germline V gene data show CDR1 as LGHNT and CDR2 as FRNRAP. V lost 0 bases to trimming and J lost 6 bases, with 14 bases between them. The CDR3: CASGLVLPYHPEAFF. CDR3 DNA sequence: TGTGCTAGTGGTTTGGTACTCCCTTATCACCCTGAAGCTTTCTTT. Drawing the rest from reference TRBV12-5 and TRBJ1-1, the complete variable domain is DARVTQTPRHKVTEMGQEVTMRCQPILGHNTVFWYRQTMMQGLELLAYFRNRAPLDDSGMPKDRFSAEMPDATLATLKIQPSEPRDSAVYFCASGLVLPYHPEAFFGQGTRLTVV.

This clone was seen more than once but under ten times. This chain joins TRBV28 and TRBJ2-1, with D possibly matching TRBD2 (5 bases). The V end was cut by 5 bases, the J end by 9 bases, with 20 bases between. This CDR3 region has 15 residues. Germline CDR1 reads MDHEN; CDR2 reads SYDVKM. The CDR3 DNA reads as TGTGCCAGCAGTATACCCCGCGGGCCTTGGCTTGAGCAGTTCTTC. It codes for CASSIPRGPWLEQFF.